The clone carrying this T cell receptor beta chain was picked up many times. The antigen is not known. This sample was taken from a study of spatial heterogeneity in lung cancer. Study-level results: Counts of expanded intratumoral alpha and beta TCRs tracked tumor mutation counts.

With 1 base clipped from V and 5 bases from J, the junction kept 7 bases outside the gene matches. Per germline, CDR1 DFQATT and CDR2 SNEGSKA (reference sequence). The CDR3 runs 14 residues. Time point given: sample taken at primary tumor resection. TCRdb ran MiXCR on the 5' RACE reads and lists one entry per CDR3 protein. The table lists about 13,000 distinct CDR3 sequences, around 5.8% of them singletons. The source of this sequence is a female donor with early-stage non-small cell lung cancer. The V gene is TRBV20-1, the J gene TRBJ2-5, with 7 bases lining up with TRBD1. The sample in question was lung tumor tissue, obtained at surgery. The chain's CDR3 is CSARVIGGGETQYF. The CDR3 region has the DNA TGCAGTGCTAGAGTGATAGGGGGCGGTGAGACCCAGTACTTC.